This is a list of T cell receptor beta chains from one sample in a study of long-term antiretroviral therapy in people with HIV. Sequencing used immunoSEQ multiplex PCR; TCRdb keeps in-frame clones, though not all of them. The data hold 30,000 to 40,000 clones, with about 80% observed a single time. Sequenced material: unsorted PBMCs, taken 0.4 years before starting antiretroviral therapy. Receptors were obtained from a man aged 18 to 29 with HIV. Each CDR3 is given with its conserved first and last residue. The D gene is left open where the match is weak. Not every row has a clone size; where given, it reads once, few, many or a size class.

J: TRBJ1-1; D: TRBD1; size: .; V: TRBV18; CDR3: CASATGVNTEAFF; DNA: TGTGCCAGCGCTACAGGGGTGAACACTGAAGCTTTCTTT
J: TRBJ2-3; D: .; size: .; V: TRBV4-1; CDR3: CASSQVRTSTDTQYF; DNA: TGCGCCAGCAGCCAAGTAAGGACAAGCACAGATACGCAGTATTTT
J: TRBJ2-3; D: .; size: .; V: TRBV7-3; CDR3: CASSSHGGITDTQYF; DNA: TGTGCCAGCAGCTCCCACGGGGGTATCACAGATACGCAGTATTTT
J: TRBJ1-4; D: .; size: .; V: TRBV28; CDR3: CASSPASSNEKLFF; DNA: TGTGCCAGCAGTCCAGCCTCCTCTAATGAAAAACTGTTTTTT
J: TRBJ1-3; D: .; size: .; V: TRBV7-3; CDR3: CASEPGNTIYF; DNA: TGTGCCAGCGAACCTGGAAACACCATATATTTT
J: TRBJ2-3; D: TRBD2; size: .; V: TRBV6-5; CDR3: CASSYGLAGGTDTQYF; DNA: TGTGCCAGCAGTTACGGTCTAGCGGGGGGTACAGATACGCAGTATTTT
J: TRBJ1-3; D: TRBD1; size: .; V: TRBV5-1; CDR3: CASSTGQRGNTIYF; DNA: TGCGCCAGCAGCACGGGACAGAGGGGAAACACCATATATTTT
J: TRBJ2-2; D: .; size: .; V: TRBV5-5; CDR3: CASSLLSTNTGELFF; DNA: TGTGCCAGCAGCTTGTTATCAACGAACACCGGGGAGCTGTTTTTT
J: TRBJ1-2; D: .; size: .; V: TRBV30; CDR3: CAWSLEAGPNYGYTF; DNA: TGTGCCTGGAGCCTCGAGGCAGGGCCTAACTATGGCTACACCTTC
J: TRBJ2-7; D: .; size: .; V: TRBV7-2; CDR3: CASSLGEGGALTTRQYF; DNA: TGTGCCAGCAGCTTAGGGGAGGGGGGCGCCCTAACTACGAGGCAGTACTTC
J: TRBJ2-3; D: .; size: once; V: TRBV11-2; CDR3: CASSLLWDADTQYF; DNA: TGTGCCAGCAGCTTATTGTGGGACGCAGATACGCAGTATTTT
J: TRBJ1-6; D: .; size: .; V: TRBV18; CDR3: CASSPATGNSPLHF; DNA: TGTGCCAGCTCACCCGCCACGGGGAATTCACCCCTCCACTTT
J: TRBJ2-1; D: .; size: .; V: TRBV7-2; CDR3: CASSLRTVSNEQFF; DNA: TGTGCCAGCAGCTTGAGGACAGTTTCGAATGAGCAGTTCTTC
J: TRBJ1-2; D: .; size: .; V: TRBV7-8; CDR3: CASSLNSGIGGYTF; DNA: TGTGCCAGCAGCTTAAATTCAGGGATTGGAGGCTACACCTTC
J: TRBJ2-7; D: .; size: .; V: TRBV5-6; CDR3: CASSLGSAVGGEQYF; DNA: TGTGCCAGCAGCTTGGGTTCGGCAGTAGGGGGCGAGCAGTACTTC
J: TRBJ2-4; D: .; size: .; V: TRBV9; CDR3: CASSVSPLRGYDQYF; DNA: TGTGCCAGCAGCGTCTCTCCACTGAGGGGGTATGATCAGTACTTC
J: TRBJ2-5; D: TRBD2; size: .; V: TRBV12-5; CDR3: CASSNSGAETQYF; DNA: TGTGCTTCTAGCAATAGCGGGGCGGAGACCCAGTACTTC
J: TRBJ1-1; D: .; size: .; V: TRBV29-1; CDR3: CSVSVFEAFF; DNA: TGCAGCGTTTCGGTTTTTGAAGCTTTCTTT
J: TRBJ1-5; D: TRBD1; size: once; V: TRBV5-1; CDR3: CASSLGVLGTGGNQPQHF; DNA: TGCGCCAGCAGCTTGGGCGTTCTCGGGACAGGGGGCAATCAGCCCCAGCATTTT
J: TRBJ1-5; D: TRBD1; size: .; V: TRBV19; CDR3: CASSVGRDRNSNQPQHF; DNA: TGTGCCAGTAGTGTTGGGAGGGACAGGAATAGCAATCAGCCCCAGCATTTT
J: TRBJ1-2; D: .; size: .; V: TRBV6-1; CDR3: CASSEVRGYTF; DNA: TGTGCCAGCAGTGAAGTACGCGGCTACACCTTC
J: TRBJ2-1; D: .; size: .; V: TRBV19; CDR3: CASSIADGDEQFF; DNA: TGTGCCAGTAGTATTGCTGATGGGGATGAGCAGTTCTTC
J: TRBJ2-7; D: TRBD1; size: once; V: TRBV29-1; CDR3: CSVRVPTGAHEQYF; DNA: TGCAGCGTTAGAGTTCCGACAGGGGCCCACGAGCAGTACTTC
J: TRBJ2-7; D: .; size: .; V: TRBV9; CDR3: CASSITGLVGEQYF; DNA: TGTGCCAGCAGCATTACAGGGCTTGTTGGCGAGCAGTACTTC
J: TRBJ2-7; D: .; size: .; V: TRBV7-9; CDR3: CASSSPQGNEQYF; DNA: TGTGCCAGCAGCTCCCCACAGGGTAACGAGCAGTACTTC
J: TRBJ2-5; D: .; size: .; V: TRBV6-1; CDR3: CASSEISGPATQYF; DNA: TGTGCCAGCAGTGAGATAAGCGGGCCCGCGACCCAGTACTTC
J: TRBJ2-2; D: .; size: .; V: TRBV6-5; CDR3: CASSTLGAVGELFF; DNA: TGTGCCAGCAGTACCCTGGGGGCGGTCGGGGAGCTGTTTTTT
J: TRBJ1-1; D: TRBD1; size: .; V: TRBV30; CDR3: CAWGTGPYTEAFF; DNA: TGTGCCTGGGGGACAGGGCCCTACACTGAAGCTTTCTTT
J: TRBJ2-2; D: TRBD2; size: .; V: TRBV4-1; CDR3: CASSPGLATPNTGELFF; DNA: TGCGCCAGCAGCCCGGGACTAGCGACCCCGAACACCGGGGAGCTGTTTTTT
J: TRBJ2-5; D: TRBD1; size: .; V: TRBV18; CDR3: CASSPGPGQGIETQYF; DNA: TGTGCCAGCTCACCTGGACCGGGACAGGGGATAGAGACCCAGTACTTC
J: TRBJ2-7; D: TRBD1; size: .; V: TRBV28; CDR3: CASRTPGQGAREQYF; DNA: TGTGCCAGCAGGACTCCGGGACAGGGGGCACGGGAGCAGTACTTC
J: TRBJ2-1; D: TRBD2; size: .; V: TRBV11-3; CDR3: CASSLHSGHSYNEQFF; DNA: TGTGCCAGCAGCCTCCATAGCGGGCACTCCTACAATGAGCAGTTCTTC
J: TRBJ1-3; D: .; size: .; V: TRBV5-1; CDR3: CASSLSGTGNTIYF; DNA: TGCGCCAGCAGCTTGTCGGGGACTGGAAACACCATATATTTT
J: TRBJ1-2; D: .; size: .; V: TRBV28; CDR3: CASIPPGRGDYGYTF; DNA: TGTGCCAGCATCCCTCCGGGGCGTGGGGACTATGGCTACACCTTC
J: TRBJ2-1; D: .; size: .; V: TRBV7-3; CDR3: CASSFGSTEQFF; DNA: TGTGCCAGCAGCTTCGGCTCGACGGAGCAGTTCTTC
J: TRBJ1-1; D: TRBD1; size: once; V: TRBV11-2; CDR3: CASSSQTGGTEAFF; DNA: TGTGCCAGCAGCTCCCAAACAGGGGGCACTGAAGCTTTCTTT
J: TRBJ2-6; D: .; size: .; V: TRBV7-6; CDR3: CASSFYWDGSGANVLTF; DNA: TGTGCCAGCAGCTTTTATTGGGACGGGTCTGGGGCCAACGTCCTGACTTTC